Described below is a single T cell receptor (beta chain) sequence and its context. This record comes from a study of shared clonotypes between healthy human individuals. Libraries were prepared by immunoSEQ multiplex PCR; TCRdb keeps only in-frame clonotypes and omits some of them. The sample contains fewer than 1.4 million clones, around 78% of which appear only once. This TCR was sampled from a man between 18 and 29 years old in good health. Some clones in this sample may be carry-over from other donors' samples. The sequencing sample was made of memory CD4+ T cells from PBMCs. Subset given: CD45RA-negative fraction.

The CDR3 loop reads CASSPRTGDSYNEQFF. CDR3 DNA: TGTGCCAGCAGCCCGCGGACAGGAGACTCCTACAATGAGCAGTTCTTC. The gene calls are TRBV7-3 and TRBJ2-1; 7 bases fit TRBD1. J lost 0 bases, V lost 5 bases, and 7 bases had no gene match. The CDR3 covers 16 residues. Germline-derived CDR1 and CDR2 are SGHTA and FQGTGA.